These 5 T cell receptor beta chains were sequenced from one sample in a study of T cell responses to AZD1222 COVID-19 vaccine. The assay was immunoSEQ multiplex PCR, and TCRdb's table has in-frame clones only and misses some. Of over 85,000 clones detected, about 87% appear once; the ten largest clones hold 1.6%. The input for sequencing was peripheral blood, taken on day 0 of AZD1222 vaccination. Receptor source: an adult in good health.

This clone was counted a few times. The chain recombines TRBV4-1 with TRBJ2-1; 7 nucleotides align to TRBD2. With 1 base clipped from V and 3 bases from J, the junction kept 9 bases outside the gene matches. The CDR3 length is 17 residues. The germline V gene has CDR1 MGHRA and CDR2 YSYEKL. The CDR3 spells CASSQVYRGGNYNEQFF. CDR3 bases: TGCGCCAGCAGCCAAGTTTACCGGGGAGGGAACTACAATGAGCAGTTCTTC.

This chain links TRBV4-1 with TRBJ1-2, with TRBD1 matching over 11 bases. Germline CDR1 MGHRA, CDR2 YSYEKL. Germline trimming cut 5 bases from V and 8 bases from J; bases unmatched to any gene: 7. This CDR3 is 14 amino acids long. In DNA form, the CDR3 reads TGCGCCAGCAGCTACCCGGGACAGGGGGGCGGCTACACCTTC. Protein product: CASSYPGQGGGYTF.

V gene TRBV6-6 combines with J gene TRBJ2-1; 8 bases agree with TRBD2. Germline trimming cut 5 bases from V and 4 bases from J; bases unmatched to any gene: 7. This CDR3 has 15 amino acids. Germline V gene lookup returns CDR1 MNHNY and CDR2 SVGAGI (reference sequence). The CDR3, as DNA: TGTGCCAGCAGTAGAGGGGGACTAGAGTACAATGAGCAGTTCTTC. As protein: CASSRGGLEYNEQFF.

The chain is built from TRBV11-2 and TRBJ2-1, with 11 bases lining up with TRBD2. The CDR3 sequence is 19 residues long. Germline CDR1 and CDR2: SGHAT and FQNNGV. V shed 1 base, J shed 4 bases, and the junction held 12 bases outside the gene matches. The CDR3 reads CASSLVWVTSGKQYNEQFF. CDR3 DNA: TGTGCCAGCAGCTTAGTGTGGGTGACTAGCGGGAAACAGTACAATGAGCAGTTCTTC.

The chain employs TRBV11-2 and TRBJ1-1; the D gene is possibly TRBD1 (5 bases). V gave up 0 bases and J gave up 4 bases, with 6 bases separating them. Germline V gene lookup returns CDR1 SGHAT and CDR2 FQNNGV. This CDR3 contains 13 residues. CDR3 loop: CASSLDGGTEAFF. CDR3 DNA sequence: TGTGCCAGCAGCTTAGATGGGGGCACTGAAGCTTTCTTT.